Below are 14 T cell receptor beta chains sequenced from a single sample in a study of blood T cell repertoires in COVID-19. Here immunoSEQ multiplex PCR was the method, and the copy in TCRdb shows in-frame clones only, minus some. The data show 60,000 to 90,000 clones, approximately 80% seen once. Specimen: peripheral blood. All receptors come from a man aged 55-75 years with active or convalescent COVID-19.

The chain couples TRBV14 to TRBJ2-2; a possible D gene is TRBD1 (6 bases). The CDR3 loop spans 16 amino acids. Trimming took off 1 base at V and 6 bases at J, with 15 bases between the two ends. Germline CDR1 SGHDN, CDR2 FVKESK. The CDR3 reads CASSQAEQGYSGELFF. The CDR3 region has the DNA TGTGCCAGCAGCCAAGCGGAACAGGGATATTCCGGGGAGCTGTTTTTT.

The CDR3 here is CASRGTGVFLGNQPQHF. The CDR3 nucleotides read TGTGCCAGCAGGGGGACAGGGGTCTTTTTAGGCAATCAGCCCCAGCATTTT. The chain links TRBV2 to TRBJ1-5, with TRBD1 identical over 10 bases. There are 17 residues in the CDR3. Germline V lookup: CDR1 SNHLY, CDR2 FYNNEI. Trimming removed 6 bases from V and 2 bases from J; junction bases left unmatched: 10.

The chain uses TRBV6-6 and TRBJ1-2, with 10 bases that match TRBD1. CDR3 length: 16 amino acids. Germline loops: CDR1 MNHNY, CDR2 SVGAGI (reference sequence). Germline trimming cut 6 bases from V and 2 bases from J; bases unmatched to any gene: 9. The CDR3 DNA follows: TGTGCCAGCAGATCTCTTCCGGGACAGGGGAACTATGGCTACACCTTC. Encoded protein: CASRSLPGQGNYGYTF.

This rearrangement joins TRBV10-2 to TRBJ2-5, with 7 bases aligning to TRBD2. V lost 0 bases and J lost 1; bases outside the gene matches: 2. The germline V gene has CDR1 WSHSY and CDR2 SAAADI. CDR3 length: 15 residues. CDR3 DNA sequence: TGCGCCAGCAGTGAGTCAGCGGGGCTCCAAGAGACCCAGTACTTC. Translation: CASSESAGLQETQYF.

The chain carries TRBV4-2 and TRBJ1-2; TRBD1 matches 9 bases. The V segment lost 0 bases and the J segment 5 bases; nucleotides outside the gene matches: 7. Germline V gene lookup returns CDR1 LGHNA and CDR2 YNFKEQ. There are 16 residues in the CDR3. Here the CDR3 reads CASSQEGSGQGYGYTF. The DNA of the CDR3 is TGTGCCAGCAGCCAAGAAGGATCGGGACAGGGTTATGGCTACACCTTC.

The chain joins TRBV3-1 (or the pseudogene TRBV3-2) to TRBJ2-7; the D gene is possibly TRBD1 (6 bases). V was shortened by 0 bases and J by 1 base, with 13 bases between the two germline ends. Germline V lookup: CDR1 LGHDT, CDR2 YNNKEL (reference sequence). CDR3 length equals 16 residues. The CDR3 loop is CASSQDLGQPSYEQYF. The CDR3 DNA reads TGTGCCAGCAGCCAAGATCTCGGACAGCCTTCCTACGAGCAGTACTTC.

V is TRBV7-3 and J is TRBJ2-7; weak D call: TRBD2 (5 bases). The CDR3 extends over 13 amino acids. Between the trimmed V and J ends, which lost 5 bases and 3 bases, there was a span of 11 bases. The germline CDR1 and CDR2 sequences are SGHTA and FQGTGA. CDR3 DNA sequence: TGTGCCAGCAGCCCCACAAGCGGCTACGAGCAGTACTTC. It yields the protein CASSPTSGYEQYF.

The V and J genes are TRBV18 and TRBJ2-3; D remains ambiguous. The V end lost 0 bases, the J end lost 6 bases, and 13 bases lay between the germline ends. This CDR3 is 15 amino acids long. Germline CDR1 KGHSH, CDR2 LQKENI. In DNA, the CDR3 is TGTGCCAGCTCACCACCGGGCCAAGGTGGGGATACGCAGTATTTT. Translation gives CASSPPGQGGDTQYF. The full variable domain, with the rest looked up from reference TRBV18 and TRBJ2-3, is NAGVMQNPRHLVRRRGQEARLRCSPMKGHSHVYWYRQLPEEGLKFMVYLQKENIIDESGMPKERFSAEFPKEGPSILRIQQVVRGDSAAYFCASSPPGQGGDTQYFGPGTRLTVL.

The chain recombines TRBV13 with TRBJ2-7; 10 bases are a match to TRBD1. Germline V gene data show CDR1 as PRHDT and CDR2 as FYEKMQ (reference sequence). The CDR3 covers 16 residues. The V gene end was trimmed by 5 bases and the J gene end by 2 bases; junction bases not matched to a gene: 9. The CDR3 sequence: CASSRGGQGSPYEQYF. The CDR3 DNA is TGTGCCAGCAGCCGAGGGGGACAGGGGAGTCCCTACGAGCAGTACTTC.

This clone has just one count. The genes are TRBV29-1 and TRBJ2-3; 9 nucleotides align to TRBD2. V shed 7 bases, J shed 2 bases, and the junction held 10 bases outside the gene matches. Germline-derived CDR1 and CDR2 are SQVTM and ANQGSEA. This CDR3 region has 15 residues. The CDR3 loop is CSGRRLAEITDTQYF. The CDR3 DNA sequence: TGCAGCGGGAGACGACTAGCGGAGATCACAGATACGCAGTATTTT.

This clone was observed a few times. This sequence joins TRBV4-2 and TRBJ2-7; 9 bases match TRBD2. V was pared by 0 bases and J by 2 bases, with 2 bases of the junction left unmatched. CDR1 is LGHNA and CDR2 is YNFKEQ in the germline V gene. CDR3 length: 15 residues. CDR3 in amino acids: CASSQDRGGAYEQYF. The CDR3 DNA sequence: TGTGCCAGCAGCCAAGATCGCGGGGGGGCCTACGAGCAGTACTTC.

The chain recombines TRBV5-1 with TRBJ1-6, with TRBD1 identical over 8 bases. Unmatched junction bases numbered 8, after V lost 5 bases and J lost 10 bases. The CDR3 contains 14 residues. Germline-derived CDR1 and CDR2 are SGHRS and YFSETQ. The CDR3 sequence is CASREPGGGSPLHF. CDR3 in DNA: TGCGCCAGCAGGGAACCAGGGGGCGGGTCACCCCTCCACTTT.

The chain employs TRBV11-2 and TRBJ2-5, with D maybe TRBD2 (5 bases). The CDR3 totals 15 residues. CDR1 is SGHAT and CDR2 is FQNNGV in the germline V gene. V lost 4 bases and J 1 base, leaving 13 bases between the germline ends. CDR3 in DNA: TGTGCCAGCAGCTCAGAGGAGCGGAGCCAAGAGACCCAGTACTTC. The encoded protein is CASSSEERSQETQYF.

The chain joins TRBV5-6 to TRBJ2-3, with D possibly being TRBD1 (5 bases). V was pared by 0 bases and J by 3 bases, with 14 bases between. The germline CDR1 and CDR2 sequences are SGHDT and YYEEEE. The CDR3 is made up of 16 amino acids. CDR3 protein: CASSLEMKGATDTQYF. The CDR3 bases are TGTGCCAGCAGCTTGGAAATGAAAGGGGCAACAGATACGCAGTATTTT.